Listed below are T cell receptor beta chains from one sample, sequenced in a study of T cell changes during pregnancy in multiple sclerosis. Generated by immunoSEQ multiplex PCR, the TCRdb table keeps only in-frame clones and is missing some. The sample holds more than 30,000 clones, approximately 92% seen once. The sequenced material came from PBMCs (not recorded whether the cells were cultured). Receptors were obtained from a female donor with multiple sclerosis, enrolled in a pregnancy study. CDR3s include the opening cysteine and the closing phenylalanine or tryptophan. A D gene is named only where the DNA matches it firmly. Clone size is not always given. Where it is, it says once, few, many or a class for expanded clones.

V: TRBV14
size: NA
D: TRBD1
J: TRBJ1-4
DNA: TGTGCCAGCAGCCAAGGGACAGGGATCATCTATGAAAAACTGTTTTTT
CDR3: CASSQGTGIIYEKLFF

V: TRBV28
size: NA
D: NA
J: TRBJ2-3
DNA: TGTGCCAGCAGTTCCCCCCCACAGGGGACTCGCACAGATACGCAGTATTTT
CDR3: CASSSPPQGTRTDTQYF

V: TRBV10-3
size: NA
D: TRBD1
J: TRBJ2-2
DNA: TGTGCCATCAGTGACAAGGGGGCGGTCACCGGGGAGCTGTTTTTT
CDR3: CAISDKGAVTGELFF

V: TRBV9
size: NA
D: NA
J: TRBJ2-7
DNA: TGTGCCAGCAGCGTAGGACCCTCACTCTCCGAGCAGTACTTC
CDR3: CASSVGPSLSEQYF

V: TRBV6-1
size: NA
D: NA
J: TRBJ1-5
DNA: TGTGCCAGCAGTGAAGGACCTTATAGCAATCAGCCCCAGCATTTT
CDR3: CASSEGPYSNQPQHF

V: TRBV7-9
size: few
D: TRBD1
J: TRBJ1-4
DNA: TGTGCCAGCAGCTTAGCTGTGAACGACGGACAGGAGGATGAAAAACTGTTTTTT
CDR3: CASSLAVNDGQEDEKLFF

V: TRBV27
size: NA
D: NA
J: TRBJ2-3
DNA: TGTGCCAGCAGTTTGTCTAGATTCACAGATACGCAGTATTTT
CDR3: CASSLSRFTDTQYF

V: TRBV7-9
size: NA
D: NA
J: TRBJ1-1
DNA: TGTGCCAGCAGCTTAGATTACGGTAACACTGAAGCTTTCTTT
CDR3: CASSLDYGNTEAFF

V: TRBV19
size: NA
D: NA
J: TRBJ1-4
DNA: TGTGCCAGTAGTCCGGGGACGCACACTAATGAAAAACTGTTTTTT
CDR3: CASSPGTHTNEKLFF

V: TRBV5-1
size: few
D: NA
J: TRBJ2-5
DNA: TGCGCCAGCAGCTTGGAAGGCGATCCACAAGAGACCCAGTACTTC
CDR3: CASSLEGDPQETQYF

V: TRBV7-2
size: NA
D: TRBD1
J: TRBJ1-2
DNA: TGTGCCAGCAGCTCCCGATCCGGGACAGGGAACTATGGCTACACCTTC
CDR3: CASSSRSGTGNYGYTF

V: TRBV4-1
size: NA
D: NA
J: TRBJ2-5
DNA: TGCGCCAGCAGCCCTCAAGCACGCGAGACCCAGTACTTC
CDR3: CASSPQARETQYF

V: TRBV6-1
size: few
D: NA
J: TRBJ2-7
DNA: TGTGCCAGCACCCTGGGACACGAGCAGTACTTC
CDR3: CASTLGHEQYF

V: TRBV7-9
size: NA
D: NA
J: TRBJ1-1
DNA: TGTGCCAGCAGCTTAGGACAGGAGGGAGCTTTCTTT
CDR3: CASSLGQEGAFF

V: TRBV23-1
size: NA
D: NA
J: TRBJ1-1
DNA: TGCGCCAGCAGTCAATCGGCGCAACCGAACACTGAAGCTTTCTTT
CDR3: CASSQSAQPNTEAFF

V: TRBV5-1
size: NA
D: NA
J: TRBJ2-1
DNA: TGCGCCAGCAGCTCCCCCGGCAGCTACAATGAGCAGTTCTTC
CDR3: CASSSPGSYNEQFF

V: TRBV30
size: NA
D: NA
J: TRBJ2-5
DNA: TGTGCCTGGAGTGTACCGTGGTGGCGGCAGGAGACCCAGTACTTC
CDR3: CAWSVPWWRQETQYF

V: TRBV5-1
size: NA
D: NA
J: TRBJ2-7
DNA: TGCGCCAGCAGCTTGGGGCTAGGGATCTCCTACGAGCAGTACTTC
CDR3: CASSLGLGISYEQYF

V: TRBV4-2
size: NA
D: TRBD2
J: TRBJ2-7
DNA: TGTGCCAGCAGCCAAGACGGGTTGGGAGCGGGAGGACCCTACGAGCAGTACTTC
CDR3: CASSQDGLGAGGPYEQYF

V: TRBV25-1
size: few
D: TRBD1
J: TRBJ2-3
DNA: TGTGCCAGCAGTGAGGACAGGGGGCTTACAGATACGCAGTATTTT
CDR3: CASSEDRGLTDTQYF

V: TRBV7-9
size: NA
D: NA
J: TRBJ1-1
DNA: TGTGCCAGCAGCTCCCTGGGCGGGGGGGACACTGAAGCTTTCTTT
CDR3: CASSSLGGGDTEAFF

V: TRBV20-1
size: few
D: NA
J: TRBJ1-2
DNA: TGCAGTGCTGCCAGCGCCTATGGCTACACCTTC
CDR3: CSAASAYGYTF

V: TRBV19
size: NA
D: TRBD1
J: TRBJ1-1
DNA: TGTGCCAGTAGTGGTAGACAGGGCTTTGAAGCTTTCTTT
CDR3: CASSGRQGFEAFF